The 2 T cell receptor beta chains below come from one sample, sequenced in a study of blood T cell repertoires in COVID-19. TCRdb keeps only in-frame clones here, not all; method: immunoSEQ multiplex PCR. The sample carries hundreds of thousands of clones, around 85% recorded once. Sequencing was done on a sample of peripheral blood. The receptors were sampled from a man aged 45-65 years with active or convalescent COVID-19.

This rearrangement joins TRBV5-6 to TRBJ2-7, with 8 nucleotides matching TRBD2. The ends lost 1 base at V and 4 bases at J; junction bases unmatched: 7. CDR1 SGHDT and CDR2 YYEEEE come from the germline V gene. This CDR3 has 15 residues. CDR3 nucleotides: TGTGCCAGCAGCTTGCGGGGAGCGGGAGTATACGAGCAGTACTTC. This encodes CASSLRGAGVYEQYF.

The chain combines TRBV11-3 with TRBJ2-5, with D maybe TRBD2 (5 bases). In germline, CDR1 is SGHNT, CDR2 YENEEA. Trimming shortened V by 1 base and J by 5 bases, and 14 bases separated the two germline ends. The CDR3 is made up of 15 amino acids. The CDR3 nucleotides are TGTGCCAGCAGCTTAGGTGTAAGCGGTGGGGAGACCCAGTACTTC. It codes for CASSLGVSGGETQYF.